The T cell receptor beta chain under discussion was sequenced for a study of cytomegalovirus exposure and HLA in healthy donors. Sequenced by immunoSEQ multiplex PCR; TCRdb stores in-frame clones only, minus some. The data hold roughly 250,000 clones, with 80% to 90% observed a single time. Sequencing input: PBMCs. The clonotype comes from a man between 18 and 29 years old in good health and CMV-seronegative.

The CDR3 DNA reads TGTGCCAGCAGCTCCTATCGGGCGGGAGTCGGCGAGACCCAGTACTTC. This gives the protein CASSSYRAGVGETQYF. This sequence joins TRBV27 and TRBJ2-5, with TRBD2 matching 7 bases. The CDR3 length is 16 residues. V shed 6 bases, J shed 5 bases, and the junction held 15 bases outside the gene matches. Germline V gives CDR1 MNHEY, CDR2 SMNVEV (reference sequence).